This T cell receptor beta chain derives from a study of CD8 T cells in Susac syndrome. Sequencing of TCR beta covered CD8+ and CD4+ T cells obtained from blood. Negative isolation yielded CD8+ and CD4+ T cells; FACS enriched TEMRA cells. RNA, at about 0.45 to 1 ug, was reverse transcribed with random hexamers. An immunoSEQ multiplex PCR generated amplified TCR beta CDR3 products spanning 54 Vbeta and 13 Jbeta. TCRdb processed the immunoSEQ multiplex PCR reads anew with MiXCR; each CDR3 protein has one entry. The table lists 200,000 or so distinct CDR3 sequences, roughly 96% of them singletons. Trimming took 6 bases from V and 3 from J, leaving 6 bases between them. Per the germline V gene, CDR1 is MNHEY and CDR2 is SVGEGT. The CDR3 spans 12 residues. This clonotype was picked up one time.

Sequencing was performed on CD4+ T cells from PBMCs. The receptor comes from a human donor with multiple sclerosis. The V call is TRBV6-2 or TRBV6-3, the J call TRBJ1-5; D gene unclear. The CDR3 DNA reads as TGTGCCAGCAGCTTCTTCAATCAGCCCCAGCATTTT. Translated: CASSFFNQPQHF.